The T cell receptor (beta chain) described here comes from a study of human T cells and chemical hapten exposure. Specified time point: patch test 1, 2 weeks after DPC sensitization. Treatment denoted: therapeutic diphenylcyclopropenone sensitization with weekly scalp DPC. A single record per CDR3 protein comes from TCRdb applying MiXCR to the RACE reads. The sample consists of some 170,000 distinct CDR3 sequences, about 20% of them appearing once. The V and J ends lost 0 bases and 6 bases, in that order; junction bases with no gene match: 4. The CDR3 extends over 15 amino acids. Germline loops: CDR1 SGHTA, CDR2 FQGNSA.

The rearrangement links TRBV7-2 to TRBJ2-2; TRBD2 agrees at 7 bases. The TCR was taken from a woman in her forties or fifties with alopecia areata. Some clones in this sample may be carry-over from other donors' samples. Material: whole blood, obtained in connection with sensitization to the hapten diphenylcyclopropenone (DPC). This CDR3 reads CASSLAGRGSGELFF. CDR3 DNA: TGTGCCAGCAGCTTAGCAGGGCGGGGGTCCGGGGAGCTGTTTTTT.